This T cell receptor (beta chain) comes out of a study of T cells after yellow fever vaccination. Study-level findings and limits: There was a possibility that FACS-sorted repertoires contained abundant clonotypes contaminating from the bulk population. The booster response re-showed most primary clones: about 96% CD4, more than 80% CD8. There was a small share of clonotypes that showed up in both the CD4 and CD8 compartments.

TCRdb re-analysed the 5' RACE reads in MiXCR, keeping a single row per CDR3 protein. The table includes some 54,000 distinct CDR3 sequences, 5% to 8.5% detected once. CDR3 length: 13 amino acids. CDR1 is SEHNR and CDR2 is FQNEAQ in the germline V gene (reference sequence). V was pared by 3 bases and J by 0 bases, with 5 bases between. This chain uses TRBV7-9 with TRBJ2-5; D gene unclear. This specimen was CD8+ T cells not binding an NS4B(214-222) dextramer, sorted from PBMCs, taken more than 40 days after the first yellow fever vaccination. This receptor was obtained from a man aged 18 to 30 who received the YFV17D yellow fever vaccine. The chain's CDR3 is CASSFPDQETQYF. The CDR3 region has the DNA TGTGCCAGCAGCTTCCCGGACCAAGAGACCCAGTACTTC.